The entry that follows covers one TCR beta chain sequence. The table lists this clone with a count of one. Which antigen it targets is not known. Base qualities are missing; no much larger clone stands one base away. TCRbeta CDR3 regions were amplified from genomic DNA using the immunoSEQ Assay, a bias-controlled multiplex PCR. The authors processed their data as follows. The number of nucleated cells in each sample was estimated by amplification of reference gene primers within the assay. Sequence reads were collapsed and filtered to measure the absolute abundance of every unique TCRbeta CDR3 rearrangement. For each sample, productive Simpson clonality was calculated by taking the square root of Simpson's diversity index across productive rearrangements. Here the immuneACCESS table is served through TCRdb, limited to in-frame sequences with V and J called. Missing clones are a known gap in these copies; in checked studies unresolved V genes cover under half, and the rest lacks a known reason. Clonal size and the V and J genes are those of that table, whereas D and trimming came from the DNA. The sample includes tens of thousands of clones, with 90% observed a single time. Of the sample, 4.5% to 6.5% falls within the top ten clones.

The data were taken from a study of blood T cell repertoires in COVID-19 (dated by TCRdb to about 2020). Some background on the complete study: Collaborator samples came from the United States, Italy and Spain and covered acute and convalescent phases of COVID-19. The material from the prospective study consisted of cDNA or gDNA derived from T cells, B-cell-depleted T cells, or PBMCs. Deeply sampled blood TCRbeta repertoires from subjects exposed to, actively infected with, or recovered from COVID-19 were included in the dataset. The repertoires were released in a freely available public database intended as a resource for research on the immune response to SARS-CoV-2. The samples were drawn from the first 160 participants of the ongoing ImmuneRACE study and from under 1,500 subjects provided by 6 global collaborators. Sample metadata almost always included a de-identified subject ID, COVID-19 status, age in years and sex. Where available, HLA class I and class II types were obtained from metadata supplied by the sample provider rather than from assay-based typing.

Collaborating institutions collected whole blood in K2EDTA tubes following their own protocols. For TCRbeta analysis, collaborators shipped samples as frozen whole blood, isolated PBMCs, or DNA extracted from either of those sample types. The paper as a whole reports these results and caveats: How much clinical and demographic metadata was included differed by source and by participant, and the metadata was provided uncurated.

From its cysteine to its phenylalanine, the CDR3 spans 15 amino acids. Solely the CDR3 DNA is kept, with 45 bases framed from the first base. CDR1 and CDR2, looked up from the germline V gene, are SGHDT and YYEEEE. V ends up 4 bases short and J 7 bases short, with an unmatched junction base count of 12. Sequencing was performed on peripheral blood. The chain employs TRBV5-6 and TRBJ1-1; 8 bases in between match TRBD1. This sequence was found in a human donor in a cohort sampled during active COVID-19. The CDR3 sequence is CASSTAQGANSEAFF. The nucleotide sequence is given as TGTGCCAGCAGCACAGCCCAGGGGGCTAATAGTGAAGCTTTCTTT.